This T cell receptor beta chain is drawn from a study of cytomegalovirus exposure and HLA in healthy donors. The PCR used 60 Vbeta and 13 Jbeta primers. Generated by immunoSEQ multiplex PCR, the TCRdb table keeps only in-frame clones and is missing some. The sample data list over 100,000 clones. This CDR3 region has 16 residues. Germline V gene sequence: CDR1 SGDLS, CDR2 YYNGEE. V lost 3 bases and J lost 0, with 15 bases in between. The source material was PBMCs. The TCR originated in a man aged 18-30 years in good health and CMV-seronegative. The chain carries TRBV9 and TRBJ1-1; no firm D call. The CDR3 DNA follows: TGTGCCAGCAGCGCAAGCTGGAGGATCATGAACACTGAAGCTTTCTTT. Its translation is CASSASWRIMNTEAFF.